This T cell receptor beta chain was documented in a study of T cells in Graves' hyperthyroidism and ophthalmopathy. Background on the study: It was at initial diagnosis, before any treatment, that peripheral blood was collected. Study outcomes and limitations: The model foresaw ophthalmopathy a median around 6.4 months prior to onset. Within blood appeared most thyroid clonotypes that had expanded above 0.001.

This clonotype was picked up a small number of times. Antigen: not known. Amplification of TCR beta CDR3 regions was performed using RNA transcripts as template. HTBI primers were used for first-round RT-PCR of the TCR CDR3. TCRdb recomputed calls from the multiplex PCR reads with MiXCR, one row per CDR3 protein. The data contain about 510,000 distinct CDR3 sequences, 14% of them singletons. V lost 5 bases and J lost 6, with 16 bases in between. The length of the CDR3 is 14 residues. Germline V gene data show CDR1 as MRHNA and CDR2 as SNTAGT. The receptor was derived from a woman in her thirties or forties with Graves' hyperthyroidism. What was sequenced was blood. The chain joins TRBV6-4 to TRBJ1-1; D remains unclear. The CDR3 coding sequence is TGTGCCAGCAGTAGGTCCCCGATCGACCCTGAAGCTTTCTTT. Amino acid sequence: CASSRSPIDPEAFF.